This TCR beta chain was recovered during a study of OX40 agonist ivuxolimab in advanced cancers. Study-wide context: Head and neck, renal cell, melanoma or hepatocellular carcinoma were the cancers that dose-escalation patients had. Mean age approximately 55 years, range roughly 20 to 85; just over 80% male.

The V end lost 3 bases, the J end lost 0 bases, and 12 bases lay between the germline ends. The CDR3 covers 15 residues. From germline, CDR1 is MNHEY and CDR2 SMNVEV (reference sequence). Data came from immunoSEQ multiplex PCR; TCRdb stores just in-frame clones and leaves some out. The sample records fewer than 90,000 clones, approximately 91% being singletons. The study sampled blood at baseline, cycle 4 day 1, and cycle 7 day 1. Study-level points and caveats: Clonal expansion was seen in CD4+ and CD8+ blood T cells by week 6 at 0.1 to 3.0 mg/kg.

In the case of this clone: Its target is unknown.

The sequence came from an adult with an advanced solid tumor such as melanoma, head and neck, liver or kidney cancer. The sequencing here drew on CD4+ or CD8+ T cells sorted from blood, taken in a trial of the OX40 agonist ivuxolimab. The chain links TRBV27 to TRBJ2-7, with a tentative D call TRBD2 (6 bases). CDR3 sequence reads: CASSFTGVSSYEQYF. CDR3 DNA: TGTGCCAGCAGTTTTACGGGGGTAAGCTCCTACGAGCAGTACTTC.